A selection of T cell receptor beta chains follows, all from one sample in a study of shared clonotypes between healthy human individuals. The data were produced by immunoSEQ multiplex PCR, yet TCRdb's version contains in-frame clones alone and is incomplete. The sample includes about 2.1 million clones, about 92% of them seen just once. Sequenced input: naive CD8+ T cells from PBMCs. The receptor set was obtained from a man between 18 and 35 years old in good health. Some clones in this sample may be carry-over from other donors' samples. Each CDR3 is given with its conserved first and last residue. For some rows the clone size is stated as once, few or many, or as a class when expanded; others skip it.

length,J,V,size,CDR3
13,TRBJ2-7,TRBV5-4,.,CASSWTGSYEQYF
14,TRBJ2-2,TRBV28,.,CASSLSEQHGELFF
19,TRBJ2-6,TRBV5-5,.,CASTGGTGGVSSGANVLTF
17,TRBJ1-4,TRBV6-1,.,CASSEATGLNPNEKLFF
16,TRBJ2-7,TRBV5-5,.,CASSKRPGQGTYEQYF
16,TRBJ2-3,TRBV27,.,CASSLLSGSRADTQYF
17,TRBJ2-1,TRBV5-1,.,CASSPRAPLSFYNEQFF
14,TRBJ2-5,TRBV7-9,.,CASSLGVSWETQYF
19,TRBJ2-2,TRBV27,.,CASSPFSLGRGGATGELFF
17,TRBJ2-7,TRBV27,.,CASSLISPSGFSYEQYF
13,TRBJ1-1,TRBV7-9,.,CASSPQGGMEAFF
13,TRBJ2-5,TRBV19,.,CASSILGEETQYF
15,TRBJ2-3,TRBV10-3,.,CAISGTSGSTDTQYF
14,TRBJ1-2,TRBV2,.,CASSAGGGYYGYTF
13,TRBJ2-1,TRBV29-1,.,CSVGPGGYNEQFF
12,TRBJ1-2,TRBV6-1,.,CARGGIGYGYTF
13,TRBJ2-2,TRBV7-9,.,CASSLGSGGELFF
19,TRBJ2-1,TRBV7-9,.,CASSPYGTSGTPPYNEQFF
16,TRBJ2-7,TRBV10-3,.,CAIREGGHIGTYEQYF
13,TRBJ2-7,TRBV5-6,.,CASSVGVSDEQYF
13,TRBJ2-2,TRBV27,.,CASSYRGTGELFF
15,TRBJ2-1,TRBV27,once,CASSFGLAAHNEQFF
16,TRBJ1-1,TRBV25-1,once,CASSEFVWPGNTEAFF
17,TRBJ2-3,TRBV19,.,CASSSRASVRGTDTQYF
15,TRBJ2-5,TRBV14,.,CASSQVGRSEETQYF
19,TRBJ2-7,TRBV27,.,CASSLSMALQGTTSYEQYF